These T cell receptor beta chains were read from a single sample in a study of T-cell memory formation after mild COVID-19. One entry per CDR3 protein, called by TCRdb with MiXCR from the 5' RACE reads. The repertoire holds fewer than 50,000 distinct CDR3 sequences, with 7.5% to 10% as singletons. The specimen was PBMCs or a T cell subset sorted from them (not recorded which). All receptors derive from an adult woman who had mild COVID-19 (a few samples of this study predate the infection). Cell type and time point are not known. The CDR3 runs from the conserved cysteine through the conserved F or W. D genes are given only for firm matches. Clone size is not always given. Where it is, it says once, few, many or a class for expanded clones.

>TRBD1|.|TRBV2|TRBJ1-4
TGTGCCAGCAGTGCCCGGACAGGGGGGGGAAAACTGTTTTTT
CASSARTGGGKLFF
>.|.|TRBV2|TRBJ1-5
TGTGCCACCAGACAGCAAAATCAGCCCCAGCATTTT
CATRQQNQPQHF
>TRBD2|few|TRBV3-1|TRBJ2-1
TGTGCCAGCGGACTAGCGGGGGGATTCAGCTCCTACAATGAGCAGTTCTTC
CASGLAGGFSSYNEQFF
>.|.|TRBV20-1|TRBJ2-1
TGCAGTGCTGAACACAAACGGGGTTCCTACAATGAGCAGTTCTTC
CSAEHKRGSYNEQFF
>.|.|TRBV27|TRBJ1-2
TGTGCCAGCAGTTTTCGAGGGTATGGCTACACCTTC
CASSFRGYGYTF
>.|few|TRBV20-1|TRBJ2-1
TGCAGTGCTAGAAGTAGAAGGCTGACGGATGAGCAGTTCTTC
CSARSRRLTDEQFF
>.|many|TRBV5-1|TRBJ2-5
TGCGCCAGCAGACCGGGGGAAGAGACCCAGTACTTC
CASRPGEETQYF
>.|few|TRBV7-8|TRBJ1-5
TGTGCCAGCAGCAACAGTAAAGAGGCCCGCACAGGGCCCCAGCATTTT
CASSNSKEARTGPQHF
>.|few|TRBV6-2/TRBV6-3|TRBJ2-5
TGTGCCAGCAGTACCGGTTTCAAACTCCAAGAGACCCAGTACTTC
CASSTGFKLQETQYF
>.|.|TRBV29-1|TRBJ1-1
TGCAGCGTTGGGGATCCTGAAGCTTTCTTT
CSVGDPEAFF
>.|few|TRBV6-1|TRBJ1-3
TGTGCCAGCAGTGAACTCGGAGGCTCTGGAAACACCATATATTTT
CASSELGGSGNTIYF
>.|few|TRBV7-3|TRBJ2-1
TGTGCCAGCAGCGTTAGCGGTTACAATGAGCAGTTCTTC
CASSVSGYNEQFF
>TRBD2|few|TRBV4-3|TRBJ2-3
TGCGCCAGCAGCCAAGCGGGAGTAGCGGGAATCGGAGATACGCAGTATTTT
CASSQAGVAGIGDTQYF
>TRBD1|few|TRBV4-1|TRBJ2-5
TGCGCCAGCAGCCAACCGCAGGGGGCTGGAGAGACCCAGTACTTC
CASSQPQGAGETQYF
>TRBD1|few|TRBV15|TRBJ1-1
TGTGCCACCAGCAGAGATTCAGGACAGGGGCCGAACACTGAAGCTTTCTTT
CATSRDSGQGPNTEAFF
>TRBD1|.|TRBV19|TRBJ2-3
TGTGCCAGTAGTACTGCAACAGGGGGCGGCACAGATACGCAGTATTTT
CASSTATGGGTDTQYF
>TRBD2|medium-sized|TRBV7-9|TRBJ2-3
TGTGCCAGCAGCCCTGGGGTAGCGGGGTCTCGCACAGATACGCAGTATTTT
CASSPGVAGSRTDTQYF
>.|.|TRBV10-2|TRBJ2-2
TGCGCCAGCAGCGACAAAACCGGGGAGCTGTTTTTT
CASSDKTGELFF
>TRBD2|.|TRBV5-1|TRBJ2-3
TGCGCCAGCAGCTGGACTAGCGGGGGGCTCACAGATACGCAGTATTTT
CASSWTSGGLTDTQYF
>.|many|TRBV4-2|TRBJ1-1
TGTGCCAGCAGCCAAGCCGAGGGCAGGAAAACTGAAGCTTTCTTT
CASSQAEGRKTEAFF
>TRBD1|few|TRBV9|TRBJ2-7
TGTGCCAGCAGCGCTCGCCGGGACAGGGGGCACCTTACCCTTACCTACGAGCAGTACTTC
CASSARRDRGHLTLTYEQYF
>.|.|TRBV19|TRBJ1-1
TGTGCCAGTACCAAGGGGGGCTCGGTCCGTCCTGAAGCTTTCTTT
CASTKGGSVRPEAFF
>TRBD1|.|TRBV18|TRBJ2-1
TGTGCCAGCTCACAAGGGACAGGGAAACGCAATGAGCAGTTCTTC
CASSQGTGKRNEQFF
>TRBD2|.|TRBV14|TRBJ2-1
TGTGCCAGCAAGACTAGCGGGGTTTACAATGAGCAGTTCTTC
CASKTSGVYNEQFF
>.|few|TRBV11-3|TRBJ2-1
TGTGCCAGCAGCCTGACAATCGGGACACCTCGTGGGCAGTTCTTC
CASSLTIGTPRGQFF
>TRBD1|few|TRBV19|TRBJ2-7
TGTGCCAGTAGAAATTCCGGGACAGGGTACGAGCAGTACTTC
CASRNSGTGYEQYF
>.|.|TRBV30|TRBJ1-2
TGTGCCAGTGGGGATGGCTACACCTTC
CASGDGYTF
>.|.|TRBV25-1|TRBJ2-5
TGTGCCAGCAGTGAATTATCGACTTACCAAGAGACCCAGTACTTC
CASSELSTYQETQYF
>.|.|TRBV2|TRBJ1-5
TGTGCCAGCGCCAGACTGAATAGCAATCAGCCCCAGCATTTT
CASARLNSNQPQHF
>TRBD1|.|TRBV12-3/TRBV12-4|TRBJ1-1
TGTGCCAGCAGTCCTAGAACAGGGGCCCCTGAAGCTTTCTTT
CASSPRTGAPEAFF
>.|few|TRBV29-1|TRBJ2-2
TGCAGCGTTGATAAGGGGAATACCGGGGAGCTGTTTTTT
CSVDKGNTGELFF
>.|.|TRBV4-1|TRBJ1-1
TGCGCCAGCAGCCGGGCGGGAGTGGACACTGAAGCTTTCTTT
CASSRAGVDTEAFF
>TRBD2|.|TRBV19|TRBJ2-1
TGTGCCAGTAGTTCCGGCCTAGCGGGGGACCGGGATGAGCAGTTCTTC
CASSSGLAGDRDEQFF
>.|.|TRBV6-5|TRBJ2-1
TGTGCCAGCAGTACGGGTGGGGATTACAATGAGCAGTTCTTC
CASSTGGDYNEQFF
>TRBD2|.|TRBV23-1|TRBJ2-3
TGCGCCAGCAGGCGGGGAGGGCTTACAGATACGCAGTATTTT
CASRRGGLTDTQYF
>.|many|TRBV29-1|TRBJ2-3
TGCAGCGTTGAAAGAGGGCTAACAGATACGCAGTATTTT
CSVERGLTDTQYF
>TRBD2|.|TRBV12-3/TRBV12-4|TRBJ2-7
TGTGCCAGCAGTCCGTCAGCGGGGGGGACGTACGAGCAGTACTTC
CASSPSAGGTYEQYF
>.|few|TRBV4-3|TRBJ2-6
TGCGCCAGCAGCCACCAGAGGGGTTCCGGGGCCAACGTCCTGACTTTC
CASSHQRGSGANVLTF
>.|few|TRBV9|TRBJ2-3
TGTGCCAGCAGCGTAGACGGCGGCCAAGCGGCAGATACGCAGTATTTT
CASSVDGGQAADTQYF
>TRBD2|many|TRBV7-2|TRBJ2-3
TGTGCCAGCAGCTTATTGGGCGGGGGTACTAGCACAGATACGCAGTATTTT
CASSLLGGGTSTDTQYF
>.|.|TRBV7-6|TRBJ2-3
TGTGCCAGCAGCTTAGGGACAGATACGCAGTATTTT
CASSLGTDTQYF
>TRBD1|.|TRBV20-1|TRBJ1-6
TGCAGTGCTAGAGGAACCGGGACAGGGGCATCACCCCTCCACTTT
CSARGTGTGASPLHF
>.|.|TRBV5-1|TRBJ2-5
TGCGCCAGCAGCTTGGCCCCGGGATCGGAGCTGGAGACCCAGTACTTC
CASSLAPGSELETQYF
>.|few|TRBV19|TRBJ1-1
TGTGCCAGCGACCTCGGTCGAATGAACACTGAAGCTTTCTTT
CASDLGRMNTEAFF
>.|many|TRBV21-1|TRBJ1-3
TGTGCCAGCAGCAAGAGTGGGACGGCAAACTCTGGAAACACCATATATTTT
CASSKSGTANSGNTIYF